The 29 T cell receptor beta chains presented below share a single source sample, sequenced in a study of neurological immune-mediated disorders. Via MiXCR, TCRdb re-called the 5' RACE reads, giving one row per CDR3 protein. The data show roughly 70,000 distinct CDR3 sequences, roughly 5% seen once. Sequencing was carried out using PBMCs. The receptors come from a woman younger than 45 with multiple sclerosis.

This clonotype was seen at least ten times. The V and J genes are TRBV29-1 and TRBJ1-1; possibly TRBD1 for D (5 bases). The V gene's germline CDR1 is SQVTM and CDR2 ANQGSEA. V was clipped by 3 bases and J by 0 bases, with 14 bases between them. The CDR3 runs to 15 residues. The CDR3 nucleotides read TGCAGCGTTGAGGGAGGGAGCAGGGTGAACACTGAAGCTTTCTTT. The encoded protein is CSVEGGSRVNTEAFF.

This clonotype was recorded many times. The chain carries TRBV29-1 and TRBJ2-1; either TRBD1 or TRBD2 may fit D (6 bases each). The CDR3 spans 13 residues. Trimming left V 3 bases short and J 10 bases short, with 16 bases between. Germline V gene sequence: CDR1 SQVTM, CDR2 ANQGSEA. The CDR3 DNA sequence: TGCAGCGTTGAGGTCTTGGGGGGCCTCGAGCAGTTCTTC. Translating gives CSVEVLGGLEQFF.

This clonotype was picked up many times. The gene calls are TRBV7-9 and TRBJ1-2, with a possible D match to TRBD1 (5 bases). The CDR3 covers 16 residues. The germline V gene encodes CDR1 SEHNR and CDR2 FQNEAQ (reference sequence). V gave up 2 bases and J gave up 4 bases, with 17 bases separating them. In DNA form, the CDR3 reads TGTGCCAGCAGCTTATTCGGCAGCAATGGGGGCTATGGCTACACCTTC. Translated: CASSLFGSNGGYGYTF.

In this sample, this clonotype turned up many times. The gene calls are TRBV6-6 and TRBJ2-7; 9 nucleotides align to TRBD1. Germline trimming cut 5 bases from V and 6 bases from J; bases unmatched to any gene: 23. Germline lookup yields CDR1 MNHNY and CDR2 SVGAGI (reference sequence). The CDR3 is 19 amino acids. This CDR3 is CASSLKTKTGGAGPFEQYF. Written as DNA, the CDR3 is TGTGCCAGCAGTCTAAAAACGAAAACAGGGGGCGCAGGCCCCTTCGAGCAGTACTTC.

This clonotype came up many times. The chain has TRBV29-1 and TRBJ2-3; D may be TRBD1 (5 bases). V lost 4 bases to trimming and J lost 0 bases, with 14 bases between them. Germline V gene sequence: CDR1 SQVTM, CDR2 ANQGSEA. The CDR3 extends over 15 amino acids. CDR3 residues: CSVGARGASTDTQYF. The CDR3 nucleotides read TGCAGCGTTGGGGCAAGGGGTGCTAGCACAGATACGCAGTATTTT.

The table lists this clonotype with many counts. The genes are TRBV20-1 and TRBJ2-7; tentative D call: TRBD2 (6 bases). The CDR3 has 12 residues. Germline CDR1 is DFQATT and CDR2 is SNEGSKA (reference sequence). Trimming left V 6 bases short and J 3 bases short, with 12 bases between. CDR3 protein: CSAADYGYEQYF. In DNA form, the CDR3 reads TGCAGTGCGGCGGACTACGGCTACGAGCAGTACTTC.

This clonotype was picked up many times. The chain carries TRBV5-1 and TRBJ2-7; 8 bases are shared with TRBD2. The V gene end was trimmed by 4 bases and the J gene end by 4 bases; junction bases not matched to a gene: 10. Per the germline V gene, CDR1 is SGHRS and CDR2 is YFSETQ. The length of the CDR3 is 15 residues. DNA of the CDR3: TGCGCCAGCAGCCCGTCGGGGGGGGGCCGGTACGAGCAGTACTTC. It specifies CASSPSGGGRYEQYF.

This clonotype was counted many times. The rearrangement uses TRBV7-2 and TRBJ1-2, with TRBD1 identical over 7 bases. The germline CDR1 and CDR2 sequences are SGHTA and FQGNSA. V lost 3 bases to trimming and J lost 1 base; unmatched junction nucleotides: 5. This CDR3 has 15 residues. The CDR3 nucleotides are TGTGCCAGCAGCTTGCGAACAGGGGATAACTATGGCTACACCTTC. Its protein product is CASSLRTGDNYGYTF.

V and J are TRBV20-1 and TRBJ2-4; no clear D. The CDR3 runs 15 residues. Germline assignment: CDR1 DFQATT and CDR2 SNEGSKA (reference sequence). The V end was cut by 2 bases, the J end by 2 bases, with 13 bases between. The CDR3 protein is CSARPVDGTKNIQYF. In DNA form, the CDR3 reads TGCAGTGCTAGACCAGTGGACGGCACCAAAAACATTCAGTACTTC.

This clonotype turned up a few times. The CDR3 nucleotides read TGTGCCAGCAGCTTAGTCGGGACAGGGGGCATAGAGACCCAGTACTTC. Encoded protein: CASSLVGTGGIETQYF. The genes are TRBV7-9 and TRBJ2-5, with 12 positions matching TRBD1. Trimming at V came to 1 base and at J to 4 bases, leaving 4 bases not matched to a gene. The CDR3 runs 16 residues. The V gene's germline CDR1 is SEHNR and CDR2 FQNEAQ (reference sequence).

The chain couples TRBV5-1 to TRBJ2-6; tentatively, D is TRBD1 (6 bases). V lost 2 bases to trimming and J lost 0 bases, with 15 bases between them. From germline, CDR1 is SGHRS and CDR2 YFSETQ. The CDR3 is made up of 18 amino acids. CDR3 loop: CASSFGEGVGSGANVLTF. The CDR3 coding sequence is TGCGCCAGCAGCTTTGGTGAGGGGGTCGGCTCTGGGGCCAACGTCCTGACTTTC.

By share, this clonotype counts as medium-sized (0.01 to 0.1%). The rearrangement links TRBV5-6 to TRBJ1-1; no clear D gene. This CDR3 comprises 16 residues. The germline CDR1 and CDR2 sequences are SGHDT and YYEEEE. Trimming pared 0 bases from V and 1 base from J, leaving 13 bases between. Written as DNA, the CDR3 is TGTGCCAGCAGCTTGGCTTATATCCAGGCGAACACTGAAGCTTTCTTT. Protein sequence: CASSLAYIQANTEAFF.

This clonotype was detected a few times. The chain links TRBV7-9 to TRBJ2-2, with unresolved D. Germline V gene sequence: CDR1 SEHNR, CDR2 FQNEAQ (reference sequence). The CDR3 is made up of 12 amino acids. V shed 4 bases and J shed 4 bases, with 4 bases lying between them. The CDR3 coding sequence is TGTGCCAGCAGCTCAACCACCGGGGAGCTGTTTTTT. It yields the protein CASSSTTGELFF.

This clonotype appeared a few times. The chain couples TRBV10-3 to TRBJ2-7; either TRBD1 or TRBD2 may fit D (6 bases each). Germline V CDR1 and CDR2: ENHRY, SYGVKD. This CDR3 spans 14 amino acids. The germline V and J ends were trimmed by 6 bases and 6 bases, with 18 bases remaining between them. The DNA of the CDR3 is TGTGCCATCAGGGGGGCCGGGGGACGTGGCGAGCAGTACTTC. It is translated as CAIRGAGGRGEQYF.

Ten or more counts support this clonotype. The chain combines TRBV7-9 with TRBJ2-7, with D unclear. V shed 5 bases and J shed 6 bases, with 14 bases lying between them. This CDR3 spans 13 amino acids. Per germline, CDR1 SEHNR and CDR2 FQNEAQ (reference sequence). The chain's CDR3 is CASSRTPSGEQYF. The CDR3 DNA sequence: TGTGCCAGCAGCCGGACCCCTTCTGGCGAGCAGTACTTC.

This clonotype was found a few times. V gene TRBV7-8 combines with J gene TRBJ1-2, with a tentative D call TRBD1 (5 bases). V was pared by 5 bases and J by 0 bases, with 13 bases between. The germline V gene has CDR1 SGHVS and CDR2 FQNEAQ. There are 15 residues in the CDR3. CDR3 nucleotides: TGTGCCAGCAGCCCAGGGACCGACGCTAACTATGGCTACACCTTC. It translates to CASSPGTDANYGYTF.

Ten or more counts support this clonotype. The chain combines TRBV6-2 or TRBV6-3 with TRBJ2-1; D is uncertain. This CDR3 is built from 13 residues. The germline V and J ends were trimmed by 6 bases and 0 bases, with 6 bases remaining between them. Per germline, CDR1 MNHEY and CDR2 SVGEGT. The CDR3 sequence is CASRESSYNEQFF. CDR3 nucleotides: TGTGCCAGCAGGGAGAGCTCCTACAATGAGCAGTTCTTC.

Ten or more counts support this clonotype. The chain employs TRBV5-1 and TRBJ2-6; 7 bases match TRBD1. In germline, CDR1 is SGHRS, CDR2 YFSETQ. With 4 bases clipped from V and 4 bases from J, the junction kept 8 bases outside the gene matches. This CDR3 has 16 residues. CDR3 DNA sequence: TGCGCCAGCAGCCACTTACAGGGGATAGGGGCCAACGTCCTGACTTTC. It codes for CASSHLQGIGANVLTF.

This clonotype was seen a few times. The chain has TRBV12-3 or TRBV12-4 and TRBJ2-1; 8 bases are a match to TRBD2. V shed 5 bases, J shed 0 bases, and the junction held 3 bases outside the gene matches. The CDR3 covers 15 residues. CDR3 in DNA: TGTGCCAGCAGTCGCGGGGGGACCTCCTACAATGAGCAGTTCTTC. Its protein product is CASSRGGTSYNEQFF.

This clonotype was observed at least ten times. The rearrangement links TRBV5-1 to TRBJ2-1, with TRBD2 identical over 12 bases. After removal of 0 bases from V and 5 bases from J, the junction contained 9 bases not matched to a gene. The CDR3 is 18 amino acids. Germline V gene data show CDR1 as SGHRS and CDR2 as YFSETQ. CDR3 sequence (DNA): TGCGCCAGCAGCTTGGTATCGCCTAGCGGGGGGGCCAACAATGAGCAGTTCTTC. This codes for CASSLVSPSGGANNEQFF.

The chain links TRBV20-1 to TRBJ2-5; D remains ambiguous. Looked up from germline, CDR1 is DFQATT and CDR2 is SNEGSKA (reference sequence). CDR3 size: 14 residues. The germline V and J ends were trimmed by 3 bases and 2 bases, with 13 bases remaining between them. The CDR3 region is CSASRGSGQETQYF. CDR3 DNA sequence: TGCAGTGCTAGTCGAGGATCCGGACAAGAGACCCAGTACTTC.

This clonotype was found many times. The chain couples TRBV18 to TRBJ2-1; D call uncertain. This CDR3 has 13 amino acids. V was clipped by 10 bases and J by 8 bases, with 18 bases between them. Germline V gene lookup returns CDR1 KGHSH and CDR2 LQKENI. The CDR3 region is CATSPPVYDEQFF. The CDR3 region has the DNA TGTGCCACCTCCCCCCCCGTTTACGATGAGCAGTTCTTC.

Many counts were recorded for this clonotype. This sequence joins TRBV9 and TRBJ1-1, with D perhaps matching TRBD1 (5 bases). The V and J ends lost 0 bases and 3 bases respectively, with 15 bases between them. The CDR3 has 16 residues. Germline values: CDR1 SGDLS, CDR2 YYNGEE. The CDR3, as DNA: TGTGCCAGCAGCGTAGGGACATCTGCTGGGGACACTGAAGCTTTCTTT. Translated, it gives CASSVGTSAGDTEAFF.

This clonotype was recorded many times. V gene TRBV28 combines with J gene TRBJ2-5; 11 nucleotides line up with TRBD2. CDR1 is MDHEN, CDR2 SYDVKM, per germline. V was clipped by 7 bases and J by 6 bases; unmatched bases: 13. The CDR3 runs 16 residues. DNA for the CDR3: TGTGCCAGCAAACTCCGTAGCGGGGGGGGCCAGAAGACCCAGTACTTC. Its translation: CASKLRSGGGQKTQYF.

The sample holds many counts of this clonotype. V and J are TRBV5-6 and TRBJ1-6; D ambiguous. The CDR3 loop spans 13 amino acids. V lost 1 base to trimming and J lost 8 bases, with 7 bases between them. CDR1 SGHDT and CDR2 YYEEEE come from the germline V gene. CDR3 region: CASSLTWDSPLHF. Written as DNA, the CDR3 is TGTGCCAGCAGCTTGACCTGGGATTCACCCCTCCACTTT.

At least ten counts were recorded for this clonotype. This sequence joins TRBV5-1 and TRBJ2-2; D perhaps matches TRBD2 (6 bases). V shed 3 bases and J shed 1 base, with 13 bases lying between them. The CDR3 runs 16 residues. Per germline, CDR1 SGHRS and CDR2 YFSETQ. The CDR3 reads CASSSGGVKNTGELFF. CDR3 in DNA: TGCGCCAGCAGCTCCGGAGGGGTTAAGAACACCGGGGAGCTGTTTTTT.

This clonotype came up a few times. The genes are TRBV7-9 and TRBJ2-3; 12 nucleotides agree with TRBD2. In germline, CDR1 is SEHNR, CDR2 FQNEAQ (reference sequence). The trim removed 4 bases at V and 2 bases at J, leaving 4 bases unmatched. This CDR3 spans 16 amino acids. Here the CDR3 DNA reads TGTGCCAGCAGCTCGGGGACTAGCGGGCCCACAGATACGCAGTATTTT. This translates into CASSSGTSGPTDTQYF.

This clonotype was seen many times. The V call is TRBV7-9, the J call TRBJ2-3; 15 bases align to TRBD2. J lost 0 bases, V lost 0 bases, and 10 bases had no gene match. This CDR3 region has 21 residues. The germline V gene has CDR1 SEHNR and CDR2 FQNEAQ (reference sequence). The CDR3 region has the DNA TGTGCCAGCAGCTTAGCGCGGACTAGCGGGGGGGCCAGCAGGAGCACAGATACGCAGTATTTT. This translates into CASSLARTSGGASRSTDTQYF.

The chain is built from TRBV5-1 and TRBJ2-1; perhaps TRBD1 as D (6 bases). This CDR3 contains 15 residues. V gave up 2 bases and J gave up 3 bases, with 12 bases separating them. The germline V gene has CDR1 SGHRS and CDR2 YFSETQ. The CDR3 DNA reads TGCGCCAGCAGCTTAGGGGGAAAGAGCTACAATGAGCAGTTCTTC. Translation gives CASSLGGKSYNEQFF.